The 9 T cell receptor beta chains given below trace back to one sample, sequenced in a study of cytomegalovirus exposure and HLA in healthy donors. The PCR employed 60 Vbeta primers together with 13 Jbeta primers. Profiling relied on immunoSEQ multiplex PCR, and the TCRdb table lists in-frame clones only, not all of them. The table shows around 120,000 clones, with around three quarters occurring only once. Specimen: PBMCs. These TCRs come from an older woman in good health and CMV-seropositive.

The V gene is TRBV11-3, the J gene TRBJ1-1; a possible D gene is TRBD1 (5 bases). The V and J ends lost 1 base and 1 base respectively, with 10 bases between them. The CDR3 is 15 amino acids. From germline, CDR1 is SGHNT and CDR2 YENEEA. For the CDR3, the DNA is TGTGCCAGCAGCTTAGGGGGGGTCGGGAACACTGAAGCTTTCTTT. This codes for CASSLGGVGNTEAFF.

The chain employs TRBV7-3 and TRBJ2-1; TRBD2 matches 12 bases. The CDR3 sequence is 15 residues long. The V and J ends lost 6 bases and 5 bases, in that order; junction bases with no gene match: 5. CDR1 and CDR2 (germline): SGHTA, FQGTGA. The CDR3 region has the DNA TGTGCCAGCAGACCTGGACTAGCGGGGAACAATGAGCAGTTCTTC. Translation: CASRPGLAGNNEQFF.

The chain recombines TRBV7-9 with TRBJ1-1; TRBD1 might be the D (6 bases). The CDR3 contains 14 residues. Per germline, CDR1 SEHNR and CDR2 FQNEAQ (reference sequence). V lost 2 bases and J lost 8, with 15 bases in between. The CDR3 sequence is CASSLSVTGQEAFF. As DNA, the CDR3 is TGTGCCAGCAGCTTATCTGTAACAGGGCAAGAAGCTTTCTTT.

This rearrangement joins TRBV6-5 to TRBJ1-5; D is undetermined. The CDR3 loop spans 15 amino acids. Per germline, CDR1 MNHEY and CDR2 SVGAGI. V was clipped by 6 bases and J by 11 bases, with 23 bases between them. DNA for the CDR3: TGTGCCAGCAGCCAATTCGTGACCGCCGCAGAGGCCCAGCATTTT. This translates into CASSQFVTAAEAQHF.

The V gene is TRBV6-5, the J gene TRBJ1-2; TRBD1 agrees at 7 bases. There are 14 residues in the CDR3. Looked up from germline, CDR1 is MNHEY and CDR2 is SVGAGI. J lost 5 bases, V lost 5 bases, and 8 bases had no gene match. The chain's CDR3 is CASSTRTGSYGYTF. CDR3 DNA: TGTGCCAGCAGTACGAGGACAGGATCGTATGGCTACACCTTC.

This sequence joins TRBV19 and TRBJ1-1, with D possibly TRBD1 on 6 matching bases. Germline V gene data show CDR1 as LNHDA and CDR2 as SQIVND (reference sequence). With 7 bases removed from V and 4 bases from J, the gap between germline ends came to 16 bases. The CDR3 covers 14 residues. The CDR3: CASILRGSGTEAFF. The CDR3 DNA reads TGTGCCAGTATTCTCAGGGGTTCGGGCACTGAAGCTTTCTTT.

The rearrangement uses TRBV2 and TRBJ1-4; TRBD1 aligns across 8 bases. The trim removed 4 bases at V and 8 bases at J, leaving 9 bases unmatched. CDR1 is SNHLY and CDR2 is FYNNEI in the germline V gene. The CDR3 length is 15 residues. CDR3 nucleotides: TGTGCCAGCAGTGCCCCGGGACAGGCTAGGGAAAAACTGTTTTTT. Amino acids: CASSAPGQAREKLFF.

This chain's CDR3 is CASSLPGGSSYNEQFF. CDR3 nucleotide sequence: TGCGCCAGCAGCCTCCCCGGGGGGAGCTCCTACAATGAGCAGTTCTTC. This chain connects TRBV4-1 to TRBJ2-1, with TRBD2 matching over 7 bases. Germline-derived CDR1 and CDR2 are MGHRA and YSYEKL. J lost 0 bases, V lost 4 bases, and 6 bases had no gene match. This CDR3 contains 16 residues.

Note on this clone: In the same sample, other DNA sequences code for this CDR3. This sequence joins TRBV28 and TRBJ1-6; 10 nucleotides agree with TRBD1. Germline loops: CDR1 MDHEN, CDR2 SYDVKM. The CDR3 contains 16 residues. The ends lost 5 bases at V and 5 bases at J; junction bases unmatched: 6. The DNA of the CDR3 is TGTGCCAGCAGTCTGGGACAGGGGTTGGATAATTCACCCCTCCACTTT. The encoded protein is CASSLGQGLDNSPLHF.